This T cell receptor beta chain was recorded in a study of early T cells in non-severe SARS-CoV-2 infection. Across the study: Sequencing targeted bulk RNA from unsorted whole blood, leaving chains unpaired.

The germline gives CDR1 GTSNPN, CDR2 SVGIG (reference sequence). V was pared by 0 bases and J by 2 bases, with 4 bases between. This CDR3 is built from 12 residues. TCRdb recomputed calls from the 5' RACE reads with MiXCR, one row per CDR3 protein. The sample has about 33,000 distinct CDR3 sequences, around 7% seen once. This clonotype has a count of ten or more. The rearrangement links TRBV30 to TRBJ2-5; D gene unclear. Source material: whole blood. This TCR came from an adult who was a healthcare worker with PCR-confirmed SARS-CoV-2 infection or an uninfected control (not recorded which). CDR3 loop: CAWSVIQETQYF. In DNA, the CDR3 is TGTGCCTGGAGTGTCATACAAGAGACCCAGTACTTC.